The 28 T cell receptor beta chains below all came from one sample that was sequenced in a study of T cells in Graves' hyperthyroidism and ophthalmopathy. TCR beta CDR3 regions were amplified from RNA. Primed by the HTBI set, a first-round RT-PCR was run on the TCR CDR3. One entry per CDR3 protein results from TCRdb running MiXCR on the multiplex PCR reads. The sample holds some 180,000 distinct CDR3 sequences, about 17% seen once. The material sequenced was blood. These receptors were taken from a woman between 45 and 60 years old with Graves' hyperthyroidism.

Of note for this clonotype: A much larger clone sits a single nucleotide away, making a read error possible. The J gene is TRBJ1-2, the V gene TRBV7-2; D remains unclear. The CDR3 sequence is 14 residues long. The V gene's germline CDR1 is SGHTA and CDR2 FQGNSA. Trimming cost V 2 bases and J 4 bases, with 11 bases left between them. CDR3 in amino acids: CASSLTEATYGYTF. Written as DNA, the CDR3 is TGTGCCAGCAGCTTAACAGAGGCCACCTATGGCTACACCTTC.

The chain is built from TRBV9 and TRBJ2-1; D ambiguous. This CDR3 is built from 15 residues. The V gene lost 0 bases and the J gene lost 7 bases, with 14 bases spanning the gap. Germline V gene sequence: CDR1 SGDLS, CDR2 YYNGEE. CDR3 DNA sequence: TGTGCCAGCAGCGTAGTGTCAGGTCCACGAAATGAGCAGTTCTTC. As protein: CASSVVSGPRNEQFF.

The chain uses TRBV10-3 and TRBJ1-2, with D hard to call. The CDR3 totals 13 residues. Germline V gene lookup returns CDR1 ENHRY and CDR2 SYGVKD. V gave up 2 bases and J gave up 2 bases, with 6 bases separating them. The CDR3 region is CAISEGENYGYTF. DNA for the CDR3: TGTGCCATCAGTGAGGGAGAGAACTATGGCTACACCTTC.

This clonotype was seen repeatedly, ten times or more. V usage is TRBV12-3 or TRBV12-4 and J usage is TRBJ1-4, with TRBD1 matching over 9 bases. This CDR3 region has 13 residues. Unmatched junction bases numbered 3, after V lost 6 bases and J lost 7 bases. CDR3 sequence reads: CASRQGAREKLFF. CDR3 coding DNA: TGTGCCAGCAGACAGGGGGCGCGTGAAAAACTGTTTTTT.

The chain is built from TRBV5-6 and TRBJ1-1; possibly TRBD1 for D (6 bases). There are 13 residues in the CDR3. Trimming took off 3 bases at V and 5 bases at J, with 11 bases between the two ends. Germline V lookup: CDR1 SGHDT, CDR2 YYEEEE. CDR3 protein: CASSSTGRTEAFF. DNA for the CDR3: TGTGCCAGCAGCTCAACAGGGAGGACTGAAGCTTTCTTT.

The chain recombines TRBV20-1 with TRBJ2-1; D remains unclear. The ends were cut back, 6 bases at V and 5 bases at J, with 11 bases in the middle. Germline lookup yields CDR1 DFQATT and CDR2 SNEGSKA (reference sequence). CDR3 length: 12 amino acids. For the CDR3, the DNA is TGCAGTGCCGCGTACCACGACAATGAGCAGTTCTTC. It translates to CSAAYHDNEQFF.

CDR3 sequence reads: CASSPTTGVGQPQHF. In DNA, the CDR3 is TGTGCCAGCAGCCCTACGACAGGGGTTGGCCAGCCCCAGCATTTT. The rearrangement uses TRBV11-2 and TRBJ1-5; 8 bases align to TRBD1. The germline V gene has CDR1 SGHAT and CDR2 FQNNGV. The CDR3 spans 15 residues. The V gene end was trimmed by 5 bases and the J gene end by 7 bases; junction bases not matched to a gene: 10.

This clonotype was counted between two and nine times. The gene calls are TRBV7-3 and TRBJ1-2; possible D gene TRBD1, 5 bases. Germline V gene sequence: CDR1 SGHTA, CDR2 FQGTGA. This CDR3 spans 14 amino acids. V was trimmed by 4 bases and J by 7 bases, leaving 16 bases between them. Here the CDR3 DNA reads TGTGCCAGCAGCTCCGGGACCGGGATGGGTGGCTACACCTTC. Its protein product is CASSSGTGMGGYTF.

In this sample, this clonotype turned up many times. The chain has TRBV3-1 and TRBJ2-3; 8 nucleotides match TRBD2. The V segment lost 4 bases and the J segment 2 bases; nucleotides outside the gene matches: 11. The CDR3 totals 17 residues. Germline CDR1 reads LGHDT; CDR2 reads YNNKEL (reference sequence). CDR3 in DNA: TGTGCCAGCAGCCTAGGAACGGGGGGGCGTCCCACAGATACGCAGTATTTT. Its protein product is CASSLGTGGRPTDTQYF.

This clonotype was picked up a small number of times. J is TRBJ2-7 and V is TRBV18; TRBD2 agrees at 7 bases. Germline values: CDR1 KGHSH, CDR2 LQKENI. V was pared by 0 bases and J by 6 bases, with 2 bases of the junction left unmatched. This CDR3 has 13 residues. The CDR3 coding sequence is TGTGCCAGCTCACCACCGCGGGGGTTCGAGCAGTACTTC. Its translation: CASSPPRGFEQYF.

For this clonotype: Sequence at one end of the junction differs from germline and may be a read error. V gene TRBV28 combines with J gene TRBJ1-5; D gene unclear. This CDR3 spans 14 amino acids. Germline assignment: CDR1 MDHEN and CDR2 SYDVKM. The chain's CDR3 is CASKAGGSNQSQHF. CDR3 DNA: TGTGCCAGCAAGGCAGGAGGAAGCAATCAGTCCCAGCATTTT.

This clonotype was found many times. The chain is built from TRBV5-1 and TRBJ1-1; the D is unclear. Germline V gene sequence: CDR1 SGHRS, CDR2 YFSETQ. The V gene lost 0 bases and the J gene lost 1 base, with 10 bases spanning the gap. The CDR3 spans 15 residues. The CDR3 DNA is TGCGCCAGCAGCTTGGGTACCCAGACGAACACTGAAGCTTTCTTT. Encoded protein: CASSLGTQTNTEAFF. The whole variable domain, filled in from reference TRBV5-1 and TRBJ1-1, reads KAGVTQTPRYLIKTRGQQVTLSCSPISGHRSVSWYQQTPGQGLQFLFEYFSETQRNKGNFPGRFSGRQFSNSRSEMNVSTLELGDSALYLCASSLGTQTNTEAFFGQGTRLTVV.

This clonotype was detected many times. This sequence joins TRBV20-1 and TRBJ1-1, with 8 bases aligning to TRBD1. This CDR3 is built from 13 residues. Germline assignment: CDR1 DFQATT and CDR2 SNEGSKA (reference sequence). Germline trimming cut 4 bases from V and 3 bases from J; bases unmatched to any gene: 4. The CDR3 region is CSATQGADTEAFF. The CDR3 region has the DNA TGCAGTGCTACTCAGGGGGCTGACACTGAAGCTTTCTTT.

This clonotype was detected many times. This chain links TRBV10-3 with TRBJ1-5; D not resolved. Trimming left V 7 bases short and J 8 bases short, with 18 bases between. This CDR3 spans 14 amino acids. CDR1 is ENHRY, CDR2 SYGVKD, per germline. The CDR3 protein is CAIISETLSKPQHF. The CDR3 region has the DNA TGTGCCATCATCTCGGAGACCCTATCCAAGCCCCAGCATTTT.

The chain links TRBV28 to TRBJ1-2, with D tentatively TRBD1 (6 bases). V was pared by 7 bases and J by 4 bases, with 13 bases between. Germline V gives CDR1 MDHEN, CDR2 SYDVKM. The CDR3 loop spans 13 amino acids. The CDR3 nucleotides read TGTGCCAGCACCACTGGGACACCCTATGGCTACACCTTC. This translates into CASTTGTPYGYTF.

The chain uses TRBV5-6 and TRBJ1-5; D uncertain. The V and J ends lost 3 bases and 6 bases respectively, with 13 bases between them. The CDR3 runs to 14 residues. Germline CDR1 is SGHDT and CDR2 is YYEEEE. The CDR3 bases are TGTGCCAGCAGCTCCCAAGGGTGGGGTCAGCCCCAGCATTTT. Protein sequence: CASSSQGWGQPQHF.

This clonotype was seen at least ten times. The chain joins TRBV11-2 to TRBJ1-2, with D maybe TRBD1 (5 bases). Germline V lookup: CDR1 SGHAT, CDR2 FQNNGV. The V end was cut by 7 bases, the J end by 4 bases, with 10 bases between. CDR3 length: 12 residues. The CDR3: CASTLGAYGYTF. The DNA for the CDR3 is TGTGCCAGCACCCTAGGGGCCTATGGCTACACCTTC.

The genes are TRBV28 and TRBJ1-1; 8 nucleotides agree with TRBD1. Germline trimming cut 5 bases from V and 0 bases from J; bases unmatched to any gene: 14. The CDR3 is made up of 18 amino acids. Per the germline V gene, CDR1 is MDHEN and CDR2 is SYDVKM. The CDR3 loop is CASSTPLRQGRLNTEAFF. CDR3 sequence (DNA): TGTGCCAGCAGTACCCCCCTGAGACAGGGGCGATTGAACACTGAAGCTTTCTTT.

This clonotype occurred many times. The V gene is TRBV7-3, the J gene TRBJ2-1; tentatively, D is TRBD1 (6 bases). The CDR3 sequence is 14 residues long. V dropped 5 bases and J dropped 8 bases, with 16 bases sitting between them. Germline values: CDR1 SGHTA, CDR2 FQGTGA. The CDR3 DNA is TGTGCCAGCAGCCCAACGCAGGGGTTCCATGAGCAGTTCTTC. It codes for CASSPTQGFHEQFF.

This chain links TRBV20-1 with TRBJ2-3; TRBD1 is a possible D gene (6 bases). The V end was cut by 5 bases, the J end by 0 bases, with 15 bases between. Germline V gives CDR1 DFQATT, CDR2 SNEGSKA (reference sequence). CDR3 size: 15 residues. CDR3 DNA sequence: TGCAGTGCTGCCAGGGGAGCCCATAGCACAGATACGCAGTATTTT. This sequence encodes CSAARGAHSTDTQYF.

This chain connects TRBV6-2 or TRBV6-3 to TRBJ2-7, with 7 bases identical to TRBD2. J gave up 4 bases and V 0 bases, and 0 bases lay outside the gene matches. The CDR3 is 13 amino acids. The germline V gene encodes CDR1 MNHEY and CDR2 SVGEGT. The CDR3 DNA follows: TGTGCCAGCAGTTACTCGGGACTATACGAGCAGTACTTC. As protein: CASSYSGLYEQYF.

This clonotype was counted many times. This chain uses TRBV27 with TRBJ2-1, with D uncertain. Trimming pared 6 bases from V and 7 bases from J, leaving 13 bases between. In germline, CDR1 is MNHEY, CDR2 SMNVEV (reference sequence). This CDR3 has 13 residues. CDR3 sequence reads: CASSLYKGNEQFF. The DNA for the CDR3 is TGTGCCAGCAGCCTTTACAAGGGTAATGAGCAGTTCTTC.

Notes on this clonotype: The conserved phenylalanine or tryptophan normally closing the CDR3 is absent here, so this likely arose from a read error. The chain employs TRBV4-1 and TRBJ1-2; 8 nucleotides line up with TRBD1. The CDR3 runs 14 residues. V shed 4 bases and J 7 bases; nucleotides not matched to a gene: 8. Germline CDR1 and CDR2: MGHRA and YSYEKL. In nucleotides, the CDR3 is TGCGCCAGCAGCCGAACACAGGGGGAGGGTGGCTACACCCTC. Amino acid sequence: CASSRTQGEGGYTL.

The rearrangement uses TRBV6-5 and TRBJ1-4; D is possibly TRBD1 (6 bases). This CDR3 comprises 15 residues. V was trimmed by 1 base and J by 3 bases, leaving 9 bases between them. Germline V gives CDR1 MNHEY, CDR2 SVGAGI. CDR3 DNA sequence: TGTGCCAGCAGTTACTGGGGGCTGGCTAATGAAAAACTGTTTTTT. Residues: CASSYWGLANEKLFF.

This clonotype was seen ten or more times. The V gene is TRBV6-2 or TRBV6-3, the J gene TRBJ1-6; TRBD1 might be the D (5 bases). CDR3 length: 14 amino acids. Germline lookup yields CDR1 MNHEY and CDR2 SVGEGT. Trimming took 2 bases from V and 7 from J, leaving 9 bases between them. The CDR3 DNA reads TGTGCCAGCAGTTACGTCGGGGGGAATTCACCCCTCCACTTT. Protein product: CASSYVGGNSPLHF.

At least ten counts were recorded for this clonotype. V and J are TRBV15 and TRBJ1-5; D may be TRBD1 (5 bases). The V end was cut by 1 base, the J end by 8 bases, with 9 bases between. Germline V gives CDR1 LNHNV, CDR2 YYDKDF (reference sequence). The CDR3 runs 13 residues. The CDR3 protein is CATSRVQGEPQHF. As DNA, the CDR3 is TGTGCCACCAGCAGAGTCCAGGGAGAGCCCCAGCATTTT.

This clonotype was seen ten or more times. The CDR3 DNA reads as TGCGCCAGCAGCTGGACGGGAACGACCTACGAGCAGTACTTC. Its protein is CASSWTGTTYEQYF. The rearrangement links TRBV5-1 to TRBJ2-7; TRBD2 is a possible D gene (5 bases). The germline V and J ends were trimmed by 3 bases and 2 bases, with 12 bases remaining between them. CDR3 length: 14 amino acids. CDR1 and CDR2 from the germline V gene are SGHRS and YFSETQ.

This clonotype was counted ten times or more. This sequence joins TRBV7-9 and TRBJ2-2; D might be TRBD1 (6 bases). Trimming shortened V by 4 bases and J by 1 base, and 10 bases separated the two germline ends. Germline V CDR1 and CDR2: SEHNR, FQNEAQ (reference sequence). The CDR3 sequence is 15 residues long. The DNA for the CDR3 is TGTGCCAGCAGCTCTCCGACAGGGAACACCGGGGAGCTGTTTTTT. It is translated as CASSSPTGNTGELFF.